The entry that follows covers one TCR beta chain sequence. Data came from immunoSEQ multiplex PCR; TCRdb stores just in-frame clones and leaves some out. This table holds some 81,000 clones, roughly 96% found once. Germline CDR1 SGHNT, CDR2 YYREEE (reference sequence). The CDR3 is 18 residues long. The ends lost 4 bases at V and 1 base at J; junction bases unmatched: 9. The source of the sample is a study of blood T cell repertoires in COVID-19. This clonotype was obtained from a human donor with active COVID-19. The donor label of this sample is uncertain. V usage is TRBV5-4 and J usage is TRBJ1-5; TRBD1 agrees at 12 bases. The source material was peripheral blood. The DNA for the CDR3 is TGTGCCAGCAGCCCCGGGACAGGGGGCTCCGGAAGCAATCAGCCCCAGCATTTT. The encoded protein is CASSPGTGGSGSNQPQHF.